What follows are 3 T cell receptor beta chains derived from one specimen sequenced in a study of control samples from healthy donors and cancer patients. Repertoires were generated with immunoSEQ multiplex PCR, while TCRdb's copy carries only in-frame clones and drops some. The table includes 120,000 to 150,000 clones, 91% detected once. The material sequenced was blood. The source of these receptors is a young man in good health.

This sequence joins TRBV7-3 and TRBJ1-1; 7 bases map to TRBD1. Germline-derived CDR1 and CDR2 are SGHTA and FQGTGA. This CDR3 spans 16 amino acids. V lost 5 bases and J lost 0; bases outside the gene matches: 9. CDR3 residues: CASSLGGQIMNTEAFF. The CDR3 region has the DNA TGTGCCAGCAGCCTGGGGGGACAGATAATGAACACTGAAGCTTTCTTT.

This sequence joins TRBV18 and TRBJ1-1, with TRBD1 matching over 8 bases. The V gene end was trimmed by 1 base and the J gene end by 4 bases; junction bases not matched to a gene: 11. The CDR3 has 17 amino acids. In germline, CDR1 is KGHSH, CDR2 LQKENI. DNA for the CDR3: TGTGCCAGCTCACCACTCGATACAGGGGGTTTTGGCACTGAAGCTTTCTTT. As protein: CASSPLDTGGFGTEAFF.

The gene calls are TRBV5-1 and TRBJ2-7; tentative D call: TRBD2 (6 bases). Trimming shortened V by 4 bases and J by 5 bases, and 13 bases separated the two germline ends. Germline V gene data show CDR1 as SGHRS and CDR2 as YFSETQ. The CDR3 is 13 amino acids. The CDR3 spells CASSSGRENEQYF. CDR3 nucleotide sequence: TGCGCCAGCAGCAGTGGACGGGAGAACGAGCAGTACTTC.